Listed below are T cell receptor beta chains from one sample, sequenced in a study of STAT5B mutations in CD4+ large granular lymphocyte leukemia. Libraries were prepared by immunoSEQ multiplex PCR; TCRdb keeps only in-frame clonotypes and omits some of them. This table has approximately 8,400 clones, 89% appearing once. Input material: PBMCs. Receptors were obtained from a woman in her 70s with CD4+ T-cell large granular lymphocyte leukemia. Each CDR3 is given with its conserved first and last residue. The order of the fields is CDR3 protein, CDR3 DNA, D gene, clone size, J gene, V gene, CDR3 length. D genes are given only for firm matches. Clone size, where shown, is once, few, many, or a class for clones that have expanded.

cdr3_aa: CASSTGTGGGSNEQFF; cdr3_nt: TGTGCCAGCAGCACGGGCACTGGCGGGGGATCCAATGAGCAGTTCTTC; d_call: TRBD2; clone_size: .; j_call: TRBJ2-1; v_call: TRBV11-3; cdr3_length: 16
cdr3_aa: CASSGYSGGVREQFF; cdr3_nt: TGTGCCAGCAGTGGGTATAGCGGGGGGGTTCGTGAGCAGTTCTTC; d_call: TRBD2; clone_size: .; j_call: TRBJ2-1; v_call: TRBV2; cdr3_length: 15
cdr3_aa: CASSYSRQNTEAFF; cdr3_nt: TGTGCCAGCAGTTACTCGAGGCAGAACACTGAAGCTTTCTTT; d_call: .; clone_size: .; j_call: TRBJ1-1; v_call: TRBV6-6; cdr3_length: 14
cdr3_aa: CASSAQGSTEAFF; cdr3_nt: TGTGCCAGCAGTGCCCAGGGCTCCACTGAAGCTTTCTTT; d_call: .; clone_size: few; j_call: TRBJ1-1; v_call: TRBV6-6; cdr3_length: 13
cdr3_aa: CASSPPSYNEQFF; cdr3_nt: TGTGCCAGCAGCCCTCCATCCTACAATGAGCAGTTCTTC; d_call: .; clone_size: .; j_call: TRBJ2-1; v_call: TRBV5-4; cdr3_length: 13
cdr3_aa: CASSLGGASSYNEQFF; cdr3_nt: TGTGCCAGCAGCTTAGGGGGGGCGAGCTCCTACAATGAGCAGTTCTTC; d_call: .; clone_size: .; j_call: TRBJ2-1; v_call: TRBV11-1; cdr3_length: 16
cdr3_aa: CASSSPGQGKNEQYF; cdr3_nt: TGTGCCAGCAGCTCTCCGGGACAGGGGAAGAACGAGCAGTACTTC; d_call: TRBD1; clone_size: .; j_call: TRBJ2-7; v_call: TRBV7-6; cdr3_length: 15
cdr3_aa: CASSIDRGTEQFF; cdr3_nt: TGTGCCAGTAGTATAGATCGGGGGACTGAGCAGTTCTTC; d_call: .; clone_size: .; j_call: TRBJ2-1; v_call: TRBV19; cdr3_length: 13
cdr3_aa: CASSSDRVKAFF; cdr3_nt: TGTGCCAGCAGCTCCGACAGGGTAAAAGCTTTCTTT; d_call: TRBD1; clone_size: .; j_call: TRBJ1-1; v_call: TRBV7-3; cdr3_length: 12
cdr3_aa: CATSMVGSTAAEAFF; cdr3_nt: TGTGCCACCAGCATGGTAGGGTCGACCGCAGCTGAAGCTTTCTTT; d_call: .; clone_size: .; j_call: TRBJ1-1; v_call: TRBV15; cdr3_length: 15
cdr3_aa: CASSPRGPHQPQHF; cdr3_nt: TGTGCCAGCAGCCCACGGGGGCCTCATCAGCCCCAGCATTTT; d_call: .; clone_size: .; j_call: TRBJ1-5; v_call: TRBV6-1; cdr3_length: 14
cdr3_aa: CASSFKAGPPGNSPLHF; cdr3_nt: TGTGCCAGCAGTTTTAAGGCAGGCCCACCGGGTAATTCACCCCTCCACTTT; d_call: .; clone_size: .; j_call: TRBJ1-6; v_call: TRBV28; cdr3_length: 17
cdr3_aa: CASSLGEEVYGYTF; cdr3_nt: TGTGCCAGCAGCCTGGGGGAGGAGGTCTATGGCTACACCTTC; d_call: .; clone_size: once; j_call: TRBJ1-2; v_call: TRBV7-8; cdr3_length: 14
cdr3_aa: CSARRSDNEQFF; cdr3_nt: TGCAGCGCCCGTCGAAGTGACAATGAGCAGTTCTTC; d_call: .; clone_size: .; j_call: TRBJ2-1; v_call: TRBV29-1; cdr3_length: 12
cdr3_aa: CSAHNSGDTYEQYF; cdr3_nt: TGCAGCGCGCATAACTCCGGGGATACCTACGAGCAGTACTTC; d_call: .; clone_size: .; j_call: TRBJ2-7; v_call: TRBV29-1; cdr3_length: 14
cdr3_aa: CASSFGGSNYGYTF; cdr3_nt: TGTGCCAGCAGTTTTGGAGGCTCTAACTATGGCTACACCTTC; d_call: .; clone_size: .; j_call: TRBJ1-2; v_call: TRBV28; cdr3_length: 14
cdr3_aa: CASSSYMGALETQYF; cdr3_nt: TGCGCCAGCAGCTCTTACATGGGTGCGTTGGAGACCCAGTACTTC; d_call: .; clone_size: .; j_call: TRBJ2-5; v_call: TRBV5-1; cdr3_length: 15
cdr3_aa: CASSLGGGLATEAFF; cdr3_nt: TGTGCCAGTAGCTTAGGAGGAGGGTTGGCCACTGAAGCTTTCTTT; d_call: .; clone_size: .; j_call: TRBJ1-1; v_call: TRBV19; cdr3_length: 15
cdr3_aa: CAISLQGVNTEAFF; cdr3_nt: TGTGCCATCAGCCTACAGGGGGTGAACACTGAAGCTTTCTTT; d_call: TRBD1; clone_size: medium-sized; j_call: TRBJ1-1; v_call: TRBV10-3; cdr3_length: 14
cdr3_aa: CASSLVEGGSDGYTF; cdr3_nt: TGTGCCAGCAGCTTGGTCGAGGGGGGAAGCGATGGCTACACCTTC; d_call: .; clone_size: .; j_call: TRBJ1-2; v_call: TRBV5-6; cdr3_length: 15
cdr3_aa: CASSMDFSGANVLTF; cdr3_nt: TGTGCCAGCAGTATGGACTTCTCTGGGGCCAACGTCCTGACTTTC; d_call: .; clone_size: .; j_call: TRBJ2-6; v_call: TRBV6-5; cdr3_length: 15
cdr3_aa: CASSLFGGPHSGANVLTF; cdr3_nt: TGTGCCAGCAGTTTATTTGGGGGACCTCATTCTGGGGCCAACGTCCTGACTTTC; d_call: .; clone_size: .; j_call: TRBJ2-6; v_call: TRBV27; cdr3_length: 18
cdr3_aa: CASTSPNSGSYEQYF; cdr3_nt: TGTGCCAGCACCTCACCGAACTCGGGCTCCTACGAGCAGTACTTC; d_call: .; clone_size: .; j_call: TRBJ2-7; v_call: TRBV6-5; cdr3_length: 15
cdr3_aa: CASSRDREPYNEQFF; cdr3_nt: TGTGCCAGCAGTCGAGACAGGGAACCCTACAATGAGCAGTTCTTC; d_call: TRBD1; clone_size: .; j_call: TRBJ2-1; v_call: TRBV2; cdr3_length: 15
cdr3_aa: CASNPQGHQPQHF; cdr3_nt: TGTGCCAGTAACCCACAGGGTCATCAGCCCCAGCATTTT; d_call: .; clone_size: .; j_call: TRBJ1-5; v_call: TRBV19; cdr3_length: 13
cdr3_aa: CAISEYRNYEQYF; cdr3_nt: TGTGCCATCAGTGAGTATCGGAACTACGAGCAGTACTTC; d_call: .; clone_size: .; j_call: TRBJ2-7; v_call: TRBV10-3; cdr3_length: 13
cdr3_aa: CAISGILSGGEETQYF; cdr3_nt: TGTGCCATCAGTGGGATTTTGAGCGGGGGGGAAGAGACCCAGTACTTC; d_call: TRBD2; clone_size: .; j_call: TRBJ2-5; v_call: TRBV10-3; cdr3_length: 16
cdr3_aa: CASTGTGTPKSLTEAFF; cdr3_nt: TGTGCCAGCACCGGGACGGGGACACCGAAATCCTTGACTGAAGCTTTCTTT; d_call: .; clone_size: .; j_call: TRBJ1-1; v_call: TRBV9; cdr3_length: 17
cdr3_aa: CASSLGHAYEQYF; cdr3_nt: TGCGCCAGCAGCTTGGGCCACGCCTACGAGCAGTACTTC; d_call: .; clone_size: .; j_call: TRBJ2-7; v_call: TRBV5-1; cdr3_length: 13
cdr3_aa: CASSDSWMYSNQPQHF; cdr3_nt: TGTGCCAGCAGTGATTCCTGGATGTATAGCAATCAGCCCCAGCATTTT; d_call: .; clone_size: .; j_call: TRBJ1-5; v_call: TRBV6-1; cdr3_length: 16
cdr3_aa: CASSFTSGGANEQFF; cdr3_nt: TGTGCCAGCAGTTTTACTAGCGGGGGGGCGAATGAGCAGTTCTTC; d_call: TRBD2; clone_size: .; j_call: TRBJ2-1; v_call: TRBV6-6; cdr3_length: 15
cdr3_aa: CASSRDPLGYNEQFF; cdr3_nt: TGTGCCAGCAGCCGGGACCCTCTTGGCTACAATGAGCAGTTCTTC; d_call: .; clone_size: .; j_call: TRBJ2-1; v_call: TRBV5-4; cdr3_length: 15
cdr3_aa: CASSFLSNYGYTF; cdr3_nt: TGTGCCAGCAGCTTCCTGTCTAACTATGGCTACACCTTC; d_call: .; clone_size: few; j_call: TRBJ1-2; v_call: TRBV7-9; cdr3_length: 13
cdr3_aa: CASTEGRGGTEAFF; cdr3_nt: TGTGCCAGTACCGAGGGACGGGGGGGGACTGAAGCTTTCTTT; d_call: .; clone_size: .; j_call: TRBJ1-1; v_call: TRBV19; cdr3_length: 14
cdr3_aa: CASSLAGGIEQYF; cdr3_nt: TGTGCCAGCAGCTTAGCGGGGGGGATCGAGCAGTACTTC; d_call: TRBD2; clone_size: .; j_call: TRBJ2-7; v_call: TRBV11-2; cdr3_length: 13
cdr3_aa: CASSYQDEAFF; cdr3_nt: TGTGCCAGCAGTTATCAGGACGAGGCTTTCTTT; d_call: .; clone_size: .; j_call: TRBJ1-1; v_call: TRBV6-6; cdr3_length: 11
cdr3_aa: CASSQGLAGVTDTQYF; cdr3_nt: TGTGCCAGCAGCCAGGGACTAGCGGGGGTCACGGATACGCAGTATTTT; d_call: TRBD2; clone_size: .; j_call: TRBJ2-3; v_call: TRBV7-9; cdr3_length: 16
cdr3_aa: CASSRDGNNEKLFF; cdr3_nt: TGCGCCAGCAGCAGGGACGGAAATAATGAAAAACTGTTTTTT; d_call: .; clone_size: .; j_call: TRBJ1-4; v_call: TRBV5-1; cdr3_length: 14
cdr3_aa: CASSAGGPGANVLTF; cdr3_nt: TGTGCCAGCAGCGCAGGGGGCCCCGGGGCCAACGTCCTGACTTTC; d_call: TRBD1; clone_size: .; j_call: TRBJ2-6; v_call: TRBV5-4; cdr3_length: 15
cdr3_aa: CASSWRGANVLTF; cdr3_nt: TGTGCCAGTAGTTGGCGAGGGGCCAACGTCCTGACTTTC; d_call: .; clone_size: .; j_call: TRBJ2-6; v_call: TRBV19; cdr3_length: 13
cdr3_aa: CSAGDTDNSPLHF; cdr3_nt: TGCAGCGCTGGGGACACCGATAATTCACCCCTCCACTTT; d_call: .; clone_size: .; j_call: TRBJ1-6; v_call: TRBV29-1; cdr3_length: 13
cdr3_aa: CASSYGQALNTEAFF; cdr3_nt: TGTGCCAGCAGTTACGGTCAGGCCTTGAACACTGAAGCTTTCTTT; d_call: .; clone_size: .; j_call: TRBJ1-1; v_call: TRBV6-6; cdr3_length: 15
cdr3_aa: CASSNNGGGTKNIQYF; cdr3_nt: TGTGCCAGTAGCAATAATGGGGGGGGGACCAAAAACATTCAGTACTTC; d_call: TRBD2; clone_size: .; j_call: TRBJ2-4; v_call: TRBV19; cdr3_length: 16
cdr3_aa: CSVSEMTGNQPQHF; cdr3_nt: TGCAGCGTCTCGGAGATGACAGGGAATCAGCCCCAGCATTTT; d_call: TRBD1; clone_size: .; j_call: TRBJ1-5; v_call: TRBV29-1; cdr3_length: 14
cdr3_aa: CATSREGTVVQETQYF; cdr3_nt: TGTGCCACCAGCAGAGAGGGGACAGTGGTTCAAGAGACCCAGTACTTC; d_call: TRBD1; clone_size: .; j_call: TRBJ2-5; v_call: TRBV15; cdr3_length: 16